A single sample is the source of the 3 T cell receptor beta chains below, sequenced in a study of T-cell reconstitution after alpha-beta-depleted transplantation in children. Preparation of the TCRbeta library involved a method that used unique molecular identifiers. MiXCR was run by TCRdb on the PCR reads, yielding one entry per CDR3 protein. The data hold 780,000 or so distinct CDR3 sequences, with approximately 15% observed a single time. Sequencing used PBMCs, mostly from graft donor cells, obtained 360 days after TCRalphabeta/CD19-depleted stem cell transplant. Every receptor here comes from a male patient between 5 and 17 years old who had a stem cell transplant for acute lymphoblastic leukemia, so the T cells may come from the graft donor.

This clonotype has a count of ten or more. CDR3 sequence (DNA): TGCGCCAGCAGCTCCGTTGGGACTAGCCAATCCTACGAGCAGTACTTC. This gives the protein CASSSVGTSQSYEQYF. The chain carries TRBV5-1 and TRBJ2-7; 9 nucleotides align to TRBD2. The J segment lost 1 base and the V segment lost 3 bases, leaving 8 bases of the junction unmatched. Germline CDR1 SGHRS, CDR2 YFSETQ. The CDR3 covers 16 residues.

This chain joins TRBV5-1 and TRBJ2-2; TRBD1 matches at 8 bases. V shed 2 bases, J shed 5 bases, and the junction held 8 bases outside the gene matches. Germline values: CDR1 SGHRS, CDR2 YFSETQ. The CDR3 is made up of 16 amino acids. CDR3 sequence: CASSFQGQAVTGELFF. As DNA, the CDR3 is TGCGCCAGCAGCTTTCAGGGACAGGCAGTAACCGGGGAGCTGTTTTTT.

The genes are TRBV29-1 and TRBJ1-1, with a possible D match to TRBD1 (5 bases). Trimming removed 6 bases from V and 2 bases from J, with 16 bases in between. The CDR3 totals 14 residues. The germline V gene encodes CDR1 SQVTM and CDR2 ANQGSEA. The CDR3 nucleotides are TGCAGCGTGCGACAGCGGCACCTTAACACTGAAGCTTTCTTT. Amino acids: CSVRQRHLNTEAFF.